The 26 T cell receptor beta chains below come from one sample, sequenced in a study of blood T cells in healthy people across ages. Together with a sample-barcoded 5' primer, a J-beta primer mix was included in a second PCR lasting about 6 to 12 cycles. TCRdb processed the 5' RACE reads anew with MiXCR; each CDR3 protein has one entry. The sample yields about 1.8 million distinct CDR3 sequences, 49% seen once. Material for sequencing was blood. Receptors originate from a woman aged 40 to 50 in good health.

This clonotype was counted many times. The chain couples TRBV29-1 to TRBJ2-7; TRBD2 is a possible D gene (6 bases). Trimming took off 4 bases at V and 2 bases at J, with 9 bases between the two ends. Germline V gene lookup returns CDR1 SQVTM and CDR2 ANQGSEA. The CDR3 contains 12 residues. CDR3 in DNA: TGCAGCGTTGTGGAGGGCCCCTACGAGCAGTACTTC. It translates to CSVVEGPYEQYF.

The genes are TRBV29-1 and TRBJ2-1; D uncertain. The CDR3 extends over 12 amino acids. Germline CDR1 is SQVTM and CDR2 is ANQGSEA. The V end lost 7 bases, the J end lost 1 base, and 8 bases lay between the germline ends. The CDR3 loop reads CSGHISYNEQFF. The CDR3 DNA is TGCAGCGGACACATTTCCTACAATGAGCAGTTCTTC.

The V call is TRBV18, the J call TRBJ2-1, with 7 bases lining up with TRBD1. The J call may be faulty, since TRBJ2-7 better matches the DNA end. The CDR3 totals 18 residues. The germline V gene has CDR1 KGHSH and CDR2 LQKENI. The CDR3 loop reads CASSPGDSNPNFYNEQYF. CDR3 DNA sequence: TGTGCCAGCTCACCCGGGGACAGTAACCCCAACTTCTACAATGAGCAGTACTTC.

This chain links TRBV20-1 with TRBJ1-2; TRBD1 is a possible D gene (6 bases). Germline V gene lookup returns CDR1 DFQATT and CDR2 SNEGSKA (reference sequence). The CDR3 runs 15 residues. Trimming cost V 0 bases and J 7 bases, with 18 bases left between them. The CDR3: CSARDRREGGTGYTF. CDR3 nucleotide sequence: TGCAGTGCTAGAGACCGTCGGGAGGGGGGAACTGGCTACACCTTC.

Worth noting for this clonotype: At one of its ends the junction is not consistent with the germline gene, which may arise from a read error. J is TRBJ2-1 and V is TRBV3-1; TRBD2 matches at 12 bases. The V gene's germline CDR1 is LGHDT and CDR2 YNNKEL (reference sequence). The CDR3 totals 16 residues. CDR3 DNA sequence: TGTGCCAGCAGCTTACTAGCGGGGGGAAGCTACAATGGGCAGTTCTTC. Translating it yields CASSLLAGGSYNGQFF.

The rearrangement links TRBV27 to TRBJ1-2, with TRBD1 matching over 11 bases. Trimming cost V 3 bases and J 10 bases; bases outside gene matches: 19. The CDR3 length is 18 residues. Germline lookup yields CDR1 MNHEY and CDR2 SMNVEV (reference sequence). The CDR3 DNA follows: TGTGCCAGCAGTTTCCTAATAGAACCTTTCGGGGGACAGGGGGACTACACCTTC. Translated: CASSFLIEPFGGQGDYTF.

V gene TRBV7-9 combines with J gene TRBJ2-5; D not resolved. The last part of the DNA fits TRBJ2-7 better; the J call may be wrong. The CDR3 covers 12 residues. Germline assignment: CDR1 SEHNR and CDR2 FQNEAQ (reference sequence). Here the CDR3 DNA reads TGTGCCAGCAGCTTTGATTGGCACGAGCAGTACTTC. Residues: CASSFDWHEQYF.

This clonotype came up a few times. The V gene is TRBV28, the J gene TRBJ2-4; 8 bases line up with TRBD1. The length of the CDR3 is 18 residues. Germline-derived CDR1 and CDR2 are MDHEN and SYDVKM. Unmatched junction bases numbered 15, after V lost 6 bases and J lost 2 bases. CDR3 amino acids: CASSSFAGGMGTKNIQYF. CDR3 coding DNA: TGTGCCAGCAGCTCCTTCGCAGGGGGCATGGGTACCAAAAACATTCAGTACTTC.

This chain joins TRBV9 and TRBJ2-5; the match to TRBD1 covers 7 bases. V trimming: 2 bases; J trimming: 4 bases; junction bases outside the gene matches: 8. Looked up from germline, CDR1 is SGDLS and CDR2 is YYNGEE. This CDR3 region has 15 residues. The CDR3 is CASSVADRLGETQYF. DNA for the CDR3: TGTGCCAGCAGCGTGGCGGACAGGCTGGGAGAGACCCAGTACTTC. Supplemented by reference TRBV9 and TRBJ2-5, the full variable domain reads DSGVTQTPKHLITATGQRVTLRCSPRSGDLSVYWYQQSLDQGLQFLIQYYNGEERAKGNILERFSAQQFPDLHSELNLSSLELGDSALYFCASSVADRLGETQYFGPGTRLLVL.

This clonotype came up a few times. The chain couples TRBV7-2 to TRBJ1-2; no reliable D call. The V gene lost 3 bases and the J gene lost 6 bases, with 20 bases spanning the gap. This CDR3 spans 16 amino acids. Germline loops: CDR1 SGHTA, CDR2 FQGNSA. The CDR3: CASSFWVRVVGDGYTF. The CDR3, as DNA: TGTGCCAGCAGCTTCTGGGTTAGGGTTGTTGGCGATGGCTACACCTTC.

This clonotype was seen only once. This chain's CDR3 is CATGPDKDRADTQYF. The CDR3 DNA sequence: TGTGCCACCGGACCCGACAAGGATCGTGCAGATACGCAGTATTTT. This sequence joins TRBV10-3 and TRBJ2-3; no reliable D call. CDR3 length equals 15 residues. In germline, CDR1 is ENHRY, CDR2 SYGVKD. V dropped 10 bases and J dropped 4 bases, with 21 bases sitting between them.

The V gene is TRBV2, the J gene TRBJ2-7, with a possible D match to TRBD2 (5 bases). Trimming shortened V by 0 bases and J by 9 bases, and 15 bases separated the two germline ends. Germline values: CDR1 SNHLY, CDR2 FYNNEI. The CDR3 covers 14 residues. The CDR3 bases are TGTGCCAGCAGTGAAGCGCGGGTCGACCGGGGGCAGTACTTC. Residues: CASSEARVDRGQYF.

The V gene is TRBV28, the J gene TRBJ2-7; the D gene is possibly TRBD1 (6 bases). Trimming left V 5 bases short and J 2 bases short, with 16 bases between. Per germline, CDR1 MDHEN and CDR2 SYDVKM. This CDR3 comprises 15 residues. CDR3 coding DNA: TGTGCCAGCAGTCCAAGGCCGACAGGAACCTACGAGCAGTACTTC. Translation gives CASSPRPTGTYEQYF.

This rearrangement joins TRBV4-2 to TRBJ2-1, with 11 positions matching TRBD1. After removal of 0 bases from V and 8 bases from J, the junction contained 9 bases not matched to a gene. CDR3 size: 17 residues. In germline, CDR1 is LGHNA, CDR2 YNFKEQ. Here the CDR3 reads CASSQDHTGQGDYEQFF. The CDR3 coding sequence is TGTGCCAGCAGCCAAGATCATACGGGACAGGGGGACTATGAGCAGTTCTTC.

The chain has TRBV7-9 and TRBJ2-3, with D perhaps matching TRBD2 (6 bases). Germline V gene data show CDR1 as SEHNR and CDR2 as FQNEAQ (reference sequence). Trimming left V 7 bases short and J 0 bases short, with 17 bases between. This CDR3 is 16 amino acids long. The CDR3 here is CASTRTIGTSTDTQYF. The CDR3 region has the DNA TGTGCCAGCACCCGTACCATCGGGACTAGCACAGATACGCAGTATTTT.

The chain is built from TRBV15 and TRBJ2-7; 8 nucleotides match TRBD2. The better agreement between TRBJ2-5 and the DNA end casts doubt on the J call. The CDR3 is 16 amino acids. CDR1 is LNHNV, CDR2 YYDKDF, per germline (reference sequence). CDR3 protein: CATSRDAGGAWETQYF. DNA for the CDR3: TGTGCCACCAGCAGAGATGCCGGGGGGGCTTGGGAGACCCAGTACTTC.

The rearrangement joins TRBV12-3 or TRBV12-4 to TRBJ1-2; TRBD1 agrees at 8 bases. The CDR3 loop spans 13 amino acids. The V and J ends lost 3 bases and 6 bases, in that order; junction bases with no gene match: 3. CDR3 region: CASSFRRGHGYTF. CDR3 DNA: TGTGCCAGCAGTTTCCGCAGGGGGCATGGCTACACCTTC.

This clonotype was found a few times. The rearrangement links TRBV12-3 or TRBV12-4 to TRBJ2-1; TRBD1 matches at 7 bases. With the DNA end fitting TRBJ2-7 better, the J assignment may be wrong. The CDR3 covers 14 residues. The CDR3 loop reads CASSQRQGPSEQYF. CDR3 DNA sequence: TGTGCCAGCAGCCAGCGACAGGGTCCGAGCGAGCAGTACTTC.

The CDR3 protein is CASSSILLGQQETQFF. The CDR3 region has the DNA TGTGCCAGCAGCTCGATATTACTCGGACAGCAAGAGACCCAGTTCTTC. The chain couples TRBV6-2 or TRBV6-3 to TRBJ2-1, with D possibly matching TRBD1 (6 bases). CDR1 is MNHEY, CDR2 SVGEGT, per germline. The CDR3 is made up of 16 amino acids. V gave up 6 bases and J gave up 13 bases, with 28 bases separating them.

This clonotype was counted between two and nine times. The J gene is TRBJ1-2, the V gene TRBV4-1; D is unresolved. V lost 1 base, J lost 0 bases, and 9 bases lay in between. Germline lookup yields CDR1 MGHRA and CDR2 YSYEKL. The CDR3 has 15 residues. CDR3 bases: TGCGCCAGCAGCCAAGTCGAAACGGCTAACTATGGCTACACCTTC. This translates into CASSQVETANYGYTF.

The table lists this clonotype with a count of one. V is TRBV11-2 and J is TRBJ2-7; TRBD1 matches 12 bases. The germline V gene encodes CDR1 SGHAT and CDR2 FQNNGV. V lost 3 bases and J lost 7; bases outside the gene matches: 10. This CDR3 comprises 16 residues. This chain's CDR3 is CASSFERGTGGNEQYF. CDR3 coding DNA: TGTGCCAGCAGCTTTGAACGCGGGACAGGGGGCAATGAGCAGTACTTC.

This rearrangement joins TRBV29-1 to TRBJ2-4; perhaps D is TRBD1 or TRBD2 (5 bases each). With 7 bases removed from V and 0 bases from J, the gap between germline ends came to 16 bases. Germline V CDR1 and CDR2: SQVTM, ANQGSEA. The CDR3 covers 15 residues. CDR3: CSALGDQLAKNIQYF. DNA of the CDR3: TGCAGCGCCCTGGGGGACCAGCTAGCCAAAAACATTCAGTACTTC.

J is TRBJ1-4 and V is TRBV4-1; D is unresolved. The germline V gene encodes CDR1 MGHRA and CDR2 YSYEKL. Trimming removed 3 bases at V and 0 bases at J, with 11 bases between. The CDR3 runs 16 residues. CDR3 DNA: TGCGCCAGCAGCCAGGCCAACATCGCAACTAATGAAAAACTGTTTTTT. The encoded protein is CASSQANIATNEKLFF.

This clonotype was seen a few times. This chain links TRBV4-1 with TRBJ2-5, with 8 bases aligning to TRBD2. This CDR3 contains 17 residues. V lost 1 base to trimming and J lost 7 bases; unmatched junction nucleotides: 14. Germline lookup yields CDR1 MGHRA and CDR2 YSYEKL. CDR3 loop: CASSQVDSGVPGGTQYF. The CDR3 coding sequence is TGCGCCAGCAGCCAAGTCGATAGCGGGGTTCCCGGTGGGACCCAGTACTTC.

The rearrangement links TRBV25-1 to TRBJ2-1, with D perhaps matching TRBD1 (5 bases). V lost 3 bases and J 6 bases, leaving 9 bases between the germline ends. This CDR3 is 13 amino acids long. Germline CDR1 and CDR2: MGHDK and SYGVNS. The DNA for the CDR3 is TGTGCCAGCAGTGAGGGGCTAACCAATGAGCAGTTCTTC. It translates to CASSEGLTNEQFF. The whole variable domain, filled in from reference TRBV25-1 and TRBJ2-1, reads EADIYQTPRYLVIGTGKKITLECSQTMGHDKMYWYQQDPGMELHLIHYSYGVNSTEKGDLSSESTVSRIRTEHFPLTLESARPSHTSQYLCASSEGLTNEQFFGPGTRLTVL.

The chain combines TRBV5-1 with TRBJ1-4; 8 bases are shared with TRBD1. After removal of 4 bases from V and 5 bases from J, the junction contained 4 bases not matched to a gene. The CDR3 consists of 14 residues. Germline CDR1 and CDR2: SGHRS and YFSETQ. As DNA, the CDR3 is TGCGCCAGCAGCGCGACAGGGGAGAATGAAAAACTGTTTTTT. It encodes CASSATGENEKLFF. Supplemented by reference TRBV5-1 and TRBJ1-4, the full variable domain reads KAGVTQTPRYLIKTRGQQVTLSCSPISGHRSVSWYQQTPGQGLQFLFEYFSETQRNKGNFPGRFSGRQFSNSRSEMNVSTLELGDSALYLCASSATGENEKLFFGSGTQLSVL.